This TCR beta chain originates from a study of blood T cell repertoires in COVID-19. Here immunoSEQ multiplex PCR was the method, and the copy in TCRdb shows in-frame clones only, minus some. The data contain tens of thousands of clones, about nine tenths of them singletons. The sample holds one count of this clone. V was cut by 5 bases and J by 1 base, with 12 bases left in between. The CDR3 runs 15 residues. Per germline, CDR1 SEHNR and CDR2 FQNEAQ (reference sequence). Sample: peripheral blood. This TCR was sampled from a man in his sixties with COVID-19, enrolled during active disease. V gene TRBV7-9 combines with J gene TRBJ1-3, with D maybe TRBD1 (6 bases). CDR3 in DNA: TGTGCCAGCAGCATAGAACAGGGTTCTGGAAACACCATATATTTT. It encodes CASSIEQGSGNTIYF.